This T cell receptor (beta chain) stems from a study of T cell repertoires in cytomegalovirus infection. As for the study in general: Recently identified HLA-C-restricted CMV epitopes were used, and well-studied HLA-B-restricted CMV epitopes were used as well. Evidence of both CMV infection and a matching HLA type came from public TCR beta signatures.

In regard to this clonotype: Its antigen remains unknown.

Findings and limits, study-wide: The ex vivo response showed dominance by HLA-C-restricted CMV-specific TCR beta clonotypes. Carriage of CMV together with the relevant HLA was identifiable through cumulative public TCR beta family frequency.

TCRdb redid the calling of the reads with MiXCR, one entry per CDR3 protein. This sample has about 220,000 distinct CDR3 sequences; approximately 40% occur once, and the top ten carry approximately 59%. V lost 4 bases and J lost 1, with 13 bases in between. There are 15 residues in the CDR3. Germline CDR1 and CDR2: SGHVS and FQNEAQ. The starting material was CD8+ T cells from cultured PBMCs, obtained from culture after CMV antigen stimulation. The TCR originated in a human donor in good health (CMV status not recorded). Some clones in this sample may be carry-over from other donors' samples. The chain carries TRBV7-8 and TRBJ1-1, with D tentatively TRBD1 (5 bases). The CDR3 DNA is TGTGCCAGCAGCTCCGAGGGGCGGAGGAACACTGAAGCTTTCTTT. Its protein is CASSSEGRRNTEAFF.